The T cell receptor (beta chain) described here comes from a study of blood T cell repertoires in COVID-19. This clone came up once. V lost 5 bases and J 8 bases, leaving 12 bases between the germline ends. There are 12 residues in the CDR3. CDR1 MNHEY and CDR2 SVGAGI come from the germline V gene. Here immunoSEQ multiplex PCR was the method, and the copy in TCRdb shows in-frame clones only, minus some. The data show a few hundred thousand clones, just under 85% seen once. The genes are TRBV6-5 and TRBJ1-1; D may be TRBD1 (6 bases). The sample comprised PBMCs or T cells enriched from blood (not recorded which). The clonotype originates from a middle-aged man who had recovered from COVID-19. CDR3 coding DNA: TGTGCCAGCAGTAAGGGGGGGGAAGAAGCTTTCTTT. It is translated as CASSKGGEEAFF.